This T cell receptor (beta chain) was sequenced during a study of T cell changes during pregnancy in multiple sclerosis. Here immunoSEQ multiplex PCR was the method, and the copy in TCRdb shows in-frame clones only, minus some. Of 35,000 to 50,000 clones listed, roughly 93% are singletons. The sequenced sample consisted of PBMCs (not recorded whether the cells were cultured). The source is a female donor with multiple sclerosis, enrolled in a pregnancy study.

This CDR3 is CASSSRIGFLYGYTF. CDR3 nucleotide sequence: TGTGCCAGCAGCTCGAGGATCGGCTTTCTTTATGGCTACACCTTC. The chain recombines TRBV4-2 with TRBJ1-2; no clear D. This CDR3 has 15 amino acids. Trimming took 5 bases from V and 5 from J, leaving 18 bases between them. Germline CDR1 is LGHNA and CDR2 is YNFKEQ.